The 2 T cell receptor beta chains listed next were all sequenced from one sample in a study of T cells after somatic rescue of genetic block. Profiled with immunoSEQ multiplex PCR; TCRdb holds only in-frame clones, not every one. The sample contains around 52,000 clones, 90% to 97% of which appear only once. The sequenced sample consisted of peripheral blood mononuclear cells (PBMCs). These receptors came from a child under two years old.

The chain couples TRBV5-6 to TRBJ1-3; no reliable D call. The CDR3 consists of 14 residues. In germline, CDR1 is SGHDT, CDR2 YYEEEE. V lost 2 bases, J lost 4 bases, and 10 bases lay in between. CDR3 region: CASSFLRGGNTIYF. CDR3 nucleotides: TGTGCCAGCAGCTTTCTACGCGGGGGAAACACCATATATTTT.

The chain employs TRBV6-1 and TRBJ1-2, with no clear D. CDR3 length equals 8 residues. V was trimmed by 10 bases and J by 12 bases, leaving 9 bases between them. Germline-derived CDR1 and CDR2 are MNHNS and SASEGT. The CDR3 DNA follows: TGTGCCATCCCCGGGGACACCTTC. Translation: CAIPGDTF.